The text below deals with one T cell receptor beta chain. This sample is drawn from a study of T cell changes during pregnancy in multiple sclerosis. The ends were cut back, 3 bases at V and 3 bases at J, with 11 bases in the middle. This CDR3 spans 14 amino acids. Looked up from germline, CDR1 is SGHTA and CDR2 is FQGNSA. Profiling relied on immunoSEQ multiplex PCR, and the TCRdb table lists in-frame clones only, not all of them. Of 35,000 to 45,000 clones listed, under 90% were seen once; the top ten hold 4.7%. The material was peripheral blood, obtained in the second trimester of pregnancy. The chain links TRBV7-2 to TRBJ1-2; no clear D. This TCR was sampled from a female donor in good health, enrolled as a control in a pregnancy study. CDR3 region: CASSFGEAYYGYTF. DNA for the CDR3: TGTGCCAGCAGCTTCGGAGAGGCCTACTATGGCTACACCTTC.